This TCR beta chain originates from a study of shared T cell receptors in the human thymus. The table lists this clone with a few counts. Using immunoSEQ multiplex PCR, the repertoire was profiled, and TCRdb retains in-frame clones only, with some absent. The data show approximately 490,000 clones, about four fifths seen once. The ends lost 2 bases at V and 7 bases at J; junction bases unmatched: 13. CDR1 is MNHEY and CDR2 is SVGAGI in the germline V gene. The CDR3 length is 16 residues. This sample was also put to use in a study of human thymus T cells. That investigation notes: All donors were healthy Finnish infants who were undergoing corrective surgery to treat congenital heart defects. In corrective heart surgery, resections were taken, and these provided the thymus tissue. V and J gene usage appeared biased in thymic and blood repertoires. A high degree of thymic repertoire overlap among unrelated individuals was reported in related research.

Sequencing was performed on thymocytes. The V gene is TRBV6-5, the J gene TRBJ1-2, with TRBD1 matching 7 bases. The receptor comes from a boy in the first two years of life with a congenital heart defect. The CDR3 nucleotides read TGTGCCAGCAGTTACGGGAGACAGGGCAAAGTGGGTGGCTACACCTTC. This translates into CASSYGRQGKVGGYTF.